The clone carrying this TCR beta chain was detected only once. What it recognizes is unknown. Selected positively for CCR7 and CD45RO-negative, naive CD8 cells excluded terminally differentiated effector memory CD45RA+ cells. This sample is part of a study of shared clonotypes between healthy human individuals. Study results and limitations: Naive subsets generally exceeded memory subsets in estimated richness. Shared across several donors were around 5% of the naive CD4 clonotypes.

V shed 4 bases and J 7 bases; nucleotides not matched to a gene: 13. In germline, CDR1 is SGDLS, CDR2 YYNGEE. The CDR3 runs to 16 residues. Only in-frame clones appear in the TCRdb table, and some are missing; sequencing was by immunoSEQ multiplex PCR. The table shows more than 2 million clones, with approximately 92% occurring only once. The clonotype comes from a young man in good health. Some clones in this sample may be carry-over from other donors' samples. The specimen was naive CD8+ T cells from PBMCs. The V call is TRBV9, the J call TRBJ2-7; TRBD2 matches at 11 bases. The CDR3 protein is CASSSNLAGGPHEQYF. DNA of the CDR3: TGTGCCAGCAGCAGTAACTTAGCGGGAGGGCCTCATGAGCAGTACTTC.